This T cell receptor (beta chain) appears in the sequencing data of a study of blood T cell repertoires in COVID-19. Looking at the study overall: The origin of the acute and convalescent COVID-19 samples was the United States, Italy and Spain.

With V trimmed by 4 bases and J by 1 base, 5 bases remained unmatched. The length of the CDR3 is 17 residues. Germline CDR1 and CDR2: LGHDT and YNNKEL (reference sequence). Libraries were prepared by immunoSEQ multiplex PCR; TCRdb keeps only in-frame clonotypes and omits some of them. The profile shows about 58,000 clones, approximately 91% of them singletons. The chain joins TRBV3-1 (or the pseudogene TRBV3-2) to TRBJ2-5; 14 bases are shared with TRBD2. This TCR came from a woman between 65 and 79 years old with active COVID-19. Sequenced sample: peripheral blood. This CDR3 is CASSPGTSGSAQETQYF. The CDR3 nucleotides are TGTGCCAGCAGCCCTGGGACTAGCGGGAGCGCCCAAGAGACCCAGTACTTC.